A selection of T cell receptor beta chains follows, all from one sample in a study of T cells in Graves' hyperthyroidism and ophthalmopathy. TCRdb recomputed calls from the multiplex PCR reads with MiXCR, one row per CDR3 protein. The sample has 500,000 to 650,000 distinct CDR3 sequences, less than 20% seen once. Sequencing was done on a sample of blood. Receptors originate from a man between 40 and 49 years old with Graves' ophthalmopathy. Each CDR3 is given with its conserved first and last residue. A D gene is named only where the DNA matches it firmly. Clone size, where shown, is once, few, many, or a class for clones that have expanded.

v_call: TRBV9
clone_size: -
d_call: -
j_call: TRBJ1-2
cdr3_nt: TGTGCCAGCAGCGTAGGCGGGCATGGCTACACCTTC
cdr3_aa: CASSVGGHGYTF

v_call: TRBV6-2/TRBV6-3
clone_size: few
d_call: -
j_call: TRBJ2-5
cdr3_nt: TGTGCCAGCAGTTACGCTTTCTCTATGCAGACCCAGTACTTC
cdr3_aa: CASSYAFSMQTQYF

v_call: TRBV7-3
clone_size: -
d_call: TRBD2
j_call: TRBJ2-1
cdr3_nt: TGTGCCAGCAGCTATCCTAGCGGGGGGCGGGACAATGAGCAGTTCTTC
cdr3_aa: CASSYPSGGRDNEQFF

v_call: TRBV5-4
clone_size: -
d_call: -
j_call: TRBJ2-5
cdr3_nt: TGTGCCAGCAGCTTGGGGCCCCTGGAGACCCAGTACTTC
cdr3_aa: CASSLGPLETQYF

v_call: TRBV7-8
clone_size: many
d_call: -
j_call: TRBJ2-7
cdr3_nt: TGTGCCAGCAGCTTAGGACCTCCAGGGCAGTACTTC
cdr3_aa: CASSLGPPGQYF

v_call: TRBV20-1
clone_size: -
d_call: TRBD1
j_call: TRBJ2-2
cdr3_nt: TGCAGTGCTTTGGACAGGGCTTGGGGCGGGGAGCTGTTTTTT
cdr3_aa: CSALDRAWGGELFF

v_call: TRBV7-2
clone_size: few
d_call: -
j_call: TRBJ2-7
cdr3_nt: TGTGCCAGCAGCCGACTAGTAGTGTACGAGCAGTACTTC
cdr3_aa: CASSRLVVYEQYF

v_call: TRBV11-2
clone_size: -
d_call: -
j_call: TRBJ2-2
cdr3_nt: TGTGCCAGCAGCCAGGCTAGCGACGGGGAGCTGTTTTTT
cdr3_aa: CASSQASDGELFF

v_call: TRBV29-1
clone_size: -
d_call: -
j_call: TRBJ1-3
cdr3_nt: TGCAGCGTCGGCTGGACAGCCTCTGGAAACACCACATATTTT
cdr3_aa: CSVGWTASGNTTYF

v_call: TRBV7-2
clone_size: many
d_call: TRBD2
j_call: TRBJ2-5
cdr3_nt: TGTGCCAGCAGCTGGACTAGCGGGAACCCCCAAGAGACCCAGTACTTC
cdr3_aa: CASSWTSGNPQETQYF

v_call: TRBV7-6
clone_size: few
d_call: TRBD2
j_call: TRBJ2-3
cdr3_nt: TGTGCCAGCAGCTTTAGTGTAAAGACTAGCGGAAGCACAGATACGCAGTATTTT
cdr3_aa: CASSFSVKTSGSTDTQYF

v_call: TRBV5-1
clone_size: few
d_call: TRBD1
j_call: TRBJ2-5
cdr3_nt: TGCGCCAGCAGCTTGGCAGGACAGGACCGGGAGACCCAGTACTTC
cdr3_aa: CASSLAGQDRETQYF

v_call: TRBV2
clone_size: many
d_call: -
j_call: TRBJ2-2
cdr3_nt: TGTGCCAGCAGTGATAGGGACATCTTTACCGGGGAGCTGTTTTTT
cdr3_aa: CASSDRDIFTGELFF

v_call: TRBV6-1
clone_size: many
d_call: TRBD1
j_call: TRBJ1-1
cdr3_nt: TGTGCCAGCAGAAGGTCCGGGACAGGGGTTGAAAGATCCATGAACACTGAAGCTTTCTTT
cdr3_aa: CASRRSGTGVERSMNTEAFF

v_call: TRBV20-1
clone_size: few
d_call: -
j_call: TRBJ1-2
cdr3_nt: TGCACCTCCCGGGGGAACTATGGCTACACCTTC
cdr3_aa: CTSRGNYGYTF

v_call: TRBV3-1
clone_size: few
d_call: TRBD2
j_call: TRBJ2-1
cdr3_nt: TGTGCCAGCAGCTTTCGGACTAGCGGGAAATATGAGCAGTTCTTC
cdr3_aa: CASSFRTSGKYEQFF

v_call: TRBV18
clone_size: many
d_call: -
j_call: TRBJ1-6
cdr3_nt: TGTGCCAGCTCACTACCGATTCCGAATTCACCCCTCCACTTT
cdr3_aa: CASSLPIPNSPLHF

v_call: TRBV5-6
clone_size: -
d_call: -
j_call: TRBJ2-7
cdr3_nt: TGTGCCAGCAGCTTGGCAGATGACTACGAGCAGTACTTC
cdr3_aa: CASSLADDYEQYF

v_call: TRBV9
clone_size: -
d_call: TRBD2
j_call: TRBJ2-1
cdr3_nt: TGTGCCAGCAGCGGAAATCCCGGGACTACAAGTTTTAACTCCTACAATGAGCAGTTCTTC
cdr3_aa: CASSGNPGTTSFNSYNEQFF

v_call: TRBV19
clone_size: -
d_call: TRBD1
j_call: TRBJ2-3
cdr3_nt: TGTGCCAGTAGTGACAACAGGGGGCGGACGCAGTATTTT
cdr3_aa: CASSDNRGRTQYF

v_call: TRBV30
clone_size: -
d_call: -
j_call: TRBJ1-2
cdr3_nt: TGTGCCTGGAGTCCGGGACACAGCTACACCTTC
cdr3_aa: CAWSPGHSYTF

v_call: TRBV12-3/TRBV12-4
clone_size: -
d_call: -
j_call: TRBJ1-2
cdr3_nt: TGCGCCAGCAGTTGCCTTGGCTACACCTTC
cdr3_aa: CASSCLGYTF

v_call: TRBV5-8
clone_size: -
d_call: -
j_call: TRBJ1-1
cdr3_nt: TGTGTCAGCAGCTTAGGGGGGGACACTGAAGCTTTCTTT
cdr3_aa: CVSSLGGDTEAFF

v_call: TRBV29-1
clone_size: many
d_call: -
j_call: TRBJ2-3
cdr3_nt: TGCAGCGACCTCGTAGCGGACACAGATACGCAGTATTTT
cdr3_aa: CSDLVADTDTQYF

v_call: TRBV6-1
clone_size: many
d_call: -
j_call: TRBJ2-5
cdr3_nt: TGTGCCAGCAGTGGGGGCCGGGGGTGGGGTCAAGAGACCCAGTACTTC
cdr3_aa: CASSGGRGWGQETQYF

v_call: TRBV3-1
clone_size: many
d_call: -
j_call: TRBJ2-3
cdr3_nt: TGTGCCAGCAGCCACAAGGGAGATACGCAGTATTTT
cdr3_aa: CASSHKGDTQYF

v_call: TRBV20-1
clone_size: -
d_call: -
j_call: TRBJ2-1
cdr3_nt: TGCAGTGCCACCCAACAGGGACATGAGCAGTTCTTC
cdr3_aa: CSATQQGHEQFF

v_call: TRBV4-3
clone_size: -
d_call: TRBD2
j_call: TRBJ2-5
cdr3_nt: TGCGCCAGCAGCCATTGGGCGGGAGATAGAGAGACCCAGTACTTC
cdr3_aa: CASSHWAGDRETQYF

v_call: TRBV27
clone_size: many
d_call: -
j_call: TRBJ2-7
cdr3_nt: TGTGCCAGCAGTTCCAGCGCGTCCGTTTACGAGCAGTACTTC
cdr3_aa: CASSSSASVYEQYF

v_call: TRBV7-2
clone_size: many
d_call: TRBD1
j_call: TRBJ1-2
cdr3_nt: TGTGCCAGCAGCTTTACGGGACAGGCCAACTATGGCTACACCTTC
cdr3_aa: CASSFTGQANYGYTF

v_call: TRBV7-9
clone_size: many
d_call: TRBD1
j_call: TRBJ2-1
cdr3_nt: TGTGCCAGCAGTAGGACAGGGAGCGGCAATGAGCAGTTCTTC
cdr3_aa: CASSRTGSGNEQFF

v_call: TRBV11-2
clone_size: -
d_call: TRBD1
j_call: TRBJ2-1
cdr3_nt: TGTGCCAGCATCGGGACAGCGACTACCTCCTACAATGAGCAGTTCTTC
cdr3_aa: CASIGTATTSYNEQFF

v_call: TRBV20-1
clone_size: many
d_call: -
j_call: TRBJ2-3
cdr3_nt: TGCAGTGCTGCGACTTCTAGCACAGATACGCAGTATTTT
cdr3_aa: CSAATSSTDTQYF

v_call: TRBV7-9
clone_size: -
d_call: TRBD1
j_call: TRBJ2-7
cdr3_nt: TGTGCCAGCCGGGACAGGCACTACGAGCAGTACTTC
cdr3_aa: CASRDRHYEQYF

v_call: TRBV6-5
clone_size: -
d_call: -
j_call: TRBJ2-3
cdr3_nt: TGTGCCAGCAGTTACGGGGGGGCAAGGGATACGCAGTATTTT
cdr3_aa: CASSYGGARDTQYF

v_call: TRBV2
clone_size: many
d_call: TRBD1
j_call: TRBJ1-2
cdr3_nt: TGTGCCAGCAGTGAATTAAGTGTGGACAGGACCAACTATGGCTACACCTTC
cdr3_aa: CASSELSVDRTNYGYTF

v_call: TRBV3-1
clone_size: -
d_call: -
j_call: TRBJ1-1
cdr3_nt: TGTGCCAGCAGCTGGGGGGTCGGGAACACTGAAGCTTTCTTT
cdr3_aa: CASSWGVGNTEAFF

v_call: TRBV4-1
clone_size: few
d_call: -
j_call: TRBJ2-5
cdr3_nt: TGCGCCAGCAGCCAAATCGGGTCAAAACAAGAGACCCAGTACTTC
cdr3_aa: CASSQIGSKQETQYF

v_call: TRBV7-6
clone_size: -
d_call: TRBD2
j_call: TRBJ2-7
cdr3_nt: TGTGCCAGCAGCTCGATGTGGGGGGGCGAGCAGTACTTC
cdr3_aa: CASSSMWGGEQYF

v_call: TRBV28
clone_size: many
d_call: TRBD2
j_call: TRBJ2-1
cdr3_nt: TGTGCCAGCAGTCGGACTAGCGGTTTTAGCTCCTACAATGAGCAGTTCTTC
cdr3_aa: CASSRTSGFSSYNEQFF

v_call: TRBV5-1
clone_size: -
d_call: -
j_call: TRBJ2-7
cdr3_nt: TGCGCCAGCAGCTTTCTAGCGAACTCCTACGAGCAGTACTTC
cdr3_aa: CASSFLANSYEQYF

v_call: TRBV15
clone_size: -
d_call: -
j_call: TRBJ1-2
cdr3_nt: TGTGCCACCAGCAGTGACGGACGCTTCTATGGCTACACCTTC
cdr3_aa: CATSSDGRFYGYTF

v_call: TRBV28
clone_size: many
d_call: -
j_call: TRBJ1-5
cdr3_nt: TGTGCCAGCAAAGGTCGGCCCCTCAATCAGCCCCAGCATTTT
cdr3_aa: CASKGRPLNQPQHF

v_call: TRBV6-1
clone_size: -
d_call: -
j_call: TRBJ2-7
cdr3_nt: TGTGCCAGCAGGGCAGGGGTAACATACGAGCAGTACTTC
cdr3_aa: CASRAGVTYEQYF

v_call: TRBV7-8
clone_size: -
d_call: -
j_call: TRBJ1-5
cdr3_nt: TGTGCCAGCAGCCTCAGCAGCGGGAGCAATCAGCCCCAGCATTTT
cdr3_aa: CASSLSSGSNQPQHF

v_call: TRBV7-2
clone_size: few
d_call: -
j_call: TRBJ2-1
cdr3_nt: TGTGCCAGCAGCCAAAGGCCCTACAATGAGCAGTTCTTC
cdr3_aa: CASSQRPYNEQFF

v_call: TRBV5-1
clone_size: few
d_call: -
j_call: TRBJ1-1
cdr3_nt: TGCGCCAGCAGCTTTTCGGGAGAGAACACTGAAGCTTTCTTT
cdr3_aa: CASSFSGENTEAFF

v_call: TRBV5-1
clone_size: few
d_call: -
j_call: TRBJ2-3
cdr3_nt: TGCGCCAGCAGCTTGGAAGGGTCCCTAGATACGCAGTATTTT
cdr3_aa: CASSLEGSLDTQYF

v_call: TRBV6-1
clone_size: -
d_call: TRBD1
j_call: TRBJ1-5
cdr3_nt: TGTGCCAGCAGCCCCGACGCCGGGACAGGGAATCAGCCCCAGCATTTT
cdr3_aa: CASSPDAGTGNQPQHF

v_call: TRBV18
clone_size: few
d_call: -
j_call: TRBJ1-4
cdr3_nt: TGTGCCAGCTCACTCGGACGTCCGGAAAAACTGTTTTTT
cdr3_aa: CASSLGRPEKLFF

v_call: TRBV2
clone_size: many
d_call: -
j_call: TRBJ2-7
cdr3_nt: TGTGCCAGCACGGATGGGGTCTACTACGAGCAGTACTTC
cdr3_aa: CASTDGVYYEQYF

v_call: TRBV7-8
clone_size: once
d_call: -
j_call: TRBJ2-6
cdr3_nt: TGTGCCAGCAGCCCTTTAGTTCTCTCTGGGGCCAACGTCCTGACTTTC
cdr3_aa: CASSPLVLSGANVLTF

v_call: TRBV28
clone_size: -
d_call: -
j_call: TRBJ2-3
cdr3_nt: TGTGCCAGCTCTATAGGGATCAACACAGATACGCAGTATTTT
cdr3_aa: CASSIGINTDTQYF

v_call: TRBV27
clone_size: few
d_call: -
j_call: TRBJ2-3
cdr3_nt: TGTGCCAGCAGTCGGGGTTCAGCGTTCACAGATACGCAGTATTTT
cdr3_aa: CASSRGSAFTDTQYF

v_call: TRBV7-9
clone_size: -
d_call: -
j_call: TRBJ2-1
cdr3_nt: TGTGCCAGCAGCTTCCGATCCGCGGGGAACAATGAGCAGTTCTTC
cdr3_aa: CASSFRSAGNNEQFF

v_call: TRBV19
clone_size: -
d_call: TRBD1
j_call: TRBJ2-1
cdr3_nt: TGTGCCAGTGGTCGGACAGGGACCCCTATGAGCTCCTACAATGAGCAGTTCTTC
cdr3_aa: CASGRTGTPMSSYNEQFF

v_call: TRBV7-9
clone_size: once
d_call: -
j_call: TRBJ2-7
cdr3_nt: TGTGCCAGCTCGAGGGGGGGGGCGACCTACGAGCAGTACTTC
cdr3_aa: CASSRGGATYEQYF

v_call: TRBV6-1
clone_size: many
d_call: -
j_call: TRBJ1-2
cdr3_nt: TGTGCCAGCAGTGAAAGGAGGGAATCTGGCTACACCTTC
cdr3_aa: CASSERRESGYTF

v_call: TRBV9
clone_size: few
d_call: -
j_call: TRBJ1-3
cdr3_nt: TGTGCCAGCAGCGTAGATGAGAGAGGAAACACCATATATTTT
cdr3_aa: CASSVDERGNTIYF